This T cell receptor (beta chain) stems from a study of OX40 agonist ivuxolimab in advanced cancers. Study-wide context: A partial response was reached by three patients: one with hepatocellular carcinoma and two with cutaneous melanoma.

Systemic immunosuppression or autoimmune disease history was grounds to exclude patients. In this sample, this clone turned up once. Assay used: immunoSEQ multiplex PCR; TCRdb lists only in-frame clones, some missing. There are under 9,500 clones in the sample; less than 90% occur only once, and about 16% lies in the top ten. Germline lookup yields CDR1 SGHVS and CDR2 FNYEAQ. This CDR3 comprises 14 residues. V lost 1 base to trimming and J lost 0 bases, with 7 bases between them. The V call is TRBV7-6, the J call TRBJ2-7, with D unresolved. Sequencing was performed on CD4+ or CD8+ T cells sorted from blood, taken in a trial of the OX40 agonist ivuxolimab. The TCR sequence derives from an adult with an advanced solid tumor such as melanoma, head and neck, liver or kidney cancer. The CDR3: CASSLGRRSYEQYF. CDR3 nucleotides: TGTGCCAGCAGCTTAGGGCGGCGCTCCTACGAGCAGTACTTC. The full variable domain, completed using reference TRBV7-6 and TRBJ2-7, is GAGVSQSPRYKVTKRGQDVALRCDPISGHVSLYWYRQALGQGPEFLTYFNYEAQQDKSGLPNDRFSAERPEGSISTLTIQRTEQRDSAMYRCASSLGRRSYEQYFGPGTRLTVT.